This TCR beta chain derives from a study of blood T cell repertoires in COVID-19 (dated by TCRdb to about 2020). Concerning the study at large: Samples from collaborators originated in the United States, Italy and Spain and spanned both the acute and convalescent phases of COVID-19. The material from the prospective study consisted of cDNA or gDNA derived from T cells, B-cell-depleted T cells, or PBMCs. The dataset comprised deeply sampled blood TCRbeta repertoires from subjects exposed to, actively infected with, or recovered from COVID-19. The repertoires were released in a freely available public database meant as a resource for research on the immune response to SARS-CoV-2. Samples came from the ongoing ImmuneRACE study (first 160 participants) plus 1,254 subjects from 6 global collaborators. A de-identified subject ID, COVID-19 status, age in years and sex were almost always included in the sample metadata. Where available, HLA class I and class II types were obtained from metadata supplied by the sample provider rather than from assay-based typing.

What the study reported, not specific to this receptor: Clinical and demographic metadata were provided uncurated, with the amount varying by source and participant.

Based on the germline V gene (reference sequence), the CDR1 and CDR2 sequences are GTSNPN and SVGIG. Spanning cysteine to phenylalanine, the CDR3 consists of 16 amino acids. Of all the DNA, just the CDR3 is kept, 48 bases in frame from base 1. V is pared back by 3 bases and J by 4 bases, with 16 bases lying between the germline termini. Participants in the prospective study were enrolled through a virtual design, were aged about 18 to 90 years, and lived in roughly 25 United States geographic areas. To assign participants to cohorts, the prospective study relied on clinical history that participants themselves reported in a screening survey and a study questionnaire. Recovered participants in ImmuneRACE Cohort 3 were defined as having two consecutive negative NP/OP PCR tests, clearance from a healthcare professional, or resolution of symptoms. In the prospective study, mobile phlebotomists collected whole blood, serum and a nasopharyngeal or oropharyngeal swab from each participant. Over a roughly 2-month period, participants in the prospective study had the option of providing additional blood draws and questionnaires. Before DNA extraction, blood samples from the prospective study were shipped at room temperature or frozen.

TCRbeta CDR3 regions were amplified from genomic DNA by means of the immunoSEQ Assay, a bias-controlled multiplex PCR. Per the authors' processing: Nucleated cell counts per sample were estimated from amplification of reference gene primers within the assay. Sequence reads were collapsed and filtered to measure the absolute abundance of every unique TCRbeta CDR3 rearrangement. Productive Simpson clonality was computed per sample as the square root of Simpson's diversity index over productive rearrangements. TCRdb provides this immuneACCESS table in a form limited to in-frame rearrangements. Some clones are lacking; in checked studies, under half of them reflect an unresolved V gene, and why the rest are absent is not known. D and trimming were read from the DNA, whereas the V and J calls and clone size are those reported in that table. The sample table holds around 500,000 clones, of which about nine tenths were seen once. Around 7.9% of the sample lies in the top ten.

Remarks on this clone: Its cognate antigen has yet to be identified. Base-call qualities are not available, and no considerably larger clone is one nucleotide away.

The sequenced material came from PBMCs or T cells enriched from blood (not recorded which). The receptor chain draws on TRBV30 and TRBJ2-6; the D gene is perhaps TRBD1, on 5 matching bases. The source is a woman between 55 and 75 years old who had recovered from COVID-19. The CDR3 loop reads CAWSQGRGSGANVLTF. The DNA reads TGTGCCTGGAGCCAGGGAAGGGGCTCCGGGGCCAACGTCCTGACTTTC.